Shown below are 28 T cell receptor beta chains from a single sample sequenced in a study of OX40 agonist ivuxolimab in advanced cancers. The table came from immunoSEQ multiplex PCR; TCRdb's copy has only in-frame clones and leaves some out. The sample lists approximately 84,000 clones; around 90% were seen once. Sequencing used CD4+ or CD8+ T cells sorted from blood, obtained in a trial of the OX40 agonist ivuxolimab. These receptors all come from an adult with an advanced solid tumor such as melanoma, head and neck, liver or kidney cancer.

This clone came up once. The DNA is left out, because the CDR3 cannot be placed on it with certainty; the CDR3 is given as TCRdb lists it. This chain links TRBV11-1 with TRBJ2-1; the DNA was not compared with TRBD2, the D call given in the table. Ends included, the CDR3 has 14 residues. The germline CDR1 and CDR2 sequences are SGHAT and FQDESV (reference sequence). The CDR3 spells CASTSGDSYNEQFF.

CDR3 in amino acids: CASSYFGTQETQYF. CDR3 nucleotide sequence: TGTGCCAGCAGTTACTTCGGGACCCAAGAGACCCAGTACTTC. This rearrangement joins TRBV6-6 to TRBJ2-5; perhaps D is TRBD1 or TRBD2 (5 bases each). Germline V gene lookup returns CDR1 MNHNY and CDR2 SVGAGI (reference sequence). Trimming stripped 1 base from V and 1 base from J, with 7 bases between. The CDR3 contains 14 residues.

V is TRBV6-1 and J is TRBJ2-3, with D perhaps TRBD2 (5 bases). V lost 0 bases to trimming and J lost 5 bases, with 12 bases between them. The CDR3 is 15 amino acids. Germline assignment: CDR1 MNHNS and CDR2 SASEGT. The CDR3 sequence: CASSEAYAREDTQYF. CDR3 sequence (DNA): TGTGCCAGCAGTGAAGCTTACGCCCGGGAAGATACGCAGTATTTT.

This chain joins TRBV30 and TRBJ2-7, with 9 positions matching TRBD1. The CDR3 extends over 12 amino acids. CDR1 and CDR2 (germline): GTSNPN, SVGIG (reference sequence). Unmatched junction bases numbered 1, after V lost 5 bases and J lost 2 bases. Here the CDR3 reads CAWGTGPYEQYF. As DNA, the CDR3 is TGTGCCTGGGGGACAGGGCCCTACGAGCAGTACTTC.

V usage is TRBV6-5 and J usage is TRBJ2-7; D is unresolved. The CDR3 runs 14 residues. From germline, CDR1 is MNHEY and CDR2 SVGAGI. Deletions cut 8 bases from V and 6 bases from J, with 20 bases between. The CDR3 sequence: CASREDPVGGEQYF. CDR3 coding DNA: TGTGCCAGCCGTGAGGACCCAGTTGGCGGCGAGCAGTACTTC.

The rearrangement links TRBV9 to TRBJ1-5, with D possibly TRBD1 on 5 matching bases. CDR3 size: 15 residues. V lost 0 bases to trimming and J lost 0 bases, with 7 bases between them. Germline lookup yields CDR1 SGDLS and CDR2 YYNGEE. In nucleotides, the CDR3 is TGTGCCAGCAGCGTAGGAGGGGTTAGCAATCAGCCCCAGCATTTT. Translation: CASSVGGVSNQPQHF. The full variable domain, completed using reference TRBV9 and TRBJ1-5, is DSGVTQTPKHLITATGQRVTLRCSPRSGDLSVYWYQQSLDQGLQFLIQYYNGEERAKGNILERFSAQQFPDLHSELNLSSLELGDSALYFCASSVGGVSNQPQHFGDGTRLSIL.

The chain employs TRBV5-1 and TRBJ1-5; 8 positions agree with TRBD1. This CDR3 is built from 13 residues. V shed 4 bases, J shed 7 bases, and the junction held 4 bases outside the gene matches. Germline V gene data show CDR1 as SGHRS and CDR2 as YFSETQ. This CDR3 reads CASSQTGDQPQHF. The CDR3 region has the DNA TGCGCCAGCAGCCAGACAGGGGACCAGCCCCAGCATTTT. The full variable domain, rest sourced from reference TRBV5-1 and TRBJ1-5, is KAGVTQTPRYLIKTRGQQVTLSCSPISGHRSVSWYQQTPGQGLQFLFEYFSETQRNKGNFPGRFSGRQFSNSRSEMNVSTLELGDSALYLCASSQTGDQPQHFGDGTRLSIL.

The chain combines TRBV5-1 with TRBJ2-2; D unresolved. The CDR3 loop spans 15 amino acids. Trimming took off 0 bases at V and 7 bases at J, with 13 bases between the two ends. The germline gives CDR1 SGHRS, CDR2 YFSETQ. CDR3 sequence reads: CASSLEPARVGELFF. CDR3 coding DNA: TGCGCCAGCAGCTTGGAGCCCGCCAGAGTCGGGGAGCTGTTTTTT.

The V call is TRBV30, the J call TRBJ1-4; D unresolved. This CDR3 contains 14 residues. CDR1 GTSNPN and CDR2 SVGIG come from the germline V gene (reference sequence). Trimming pared 4 bases from V and 7 bases from J, leaving 16 bases between. The CDR3 region is CAWNRGRVAEKLFF. CDR3 DNA sequence: TGTGCCTGGAACCGTGGGAGGGTTGCTGAAAAACTGTTTTTT.

J is TRBJ2-5 and V is TRBV5-6, with D possibly TRBD2 on 5 matching bases. The DNA end lines up better with TRBJ2-7; the J call may be wrong. The V gene's germline CDR1 is SGHDT and CDR2 YYEEEE. The CDR3 contains 18 residues. CDR3 bases: TGTGCCAGCAGCTTGGCCAGCGGCAGCGGCTTCCTCCCCTACGAGCAGTACTTC. It codes for CASSLASGSGFLPYEQYF.

This rearrangement joins TRBV5-6 to TRBJ1-1; D is undetermined. The CDR3 sequence is 15 residues long. Germline loops: CDR1 SGHDT, CDR2 YYEEEE. V was cut by 4 bases and J by 3 bases, with 16 bases left in between. CDR3 region: CASSQRTRPYTEAFF. The CDR3 DNA is TGTGCCAGCAGCCAAAGGACTCGGCCCTACACTGAAGCTTTCTTT. Supplemented by reference TRBV5-6 and TRBJ1-1, the full variable domain reads DAGVTQSPTHLIKTRGQQVTLRCSPKSGHDTVSWYQQALGQGPQFIFQYYEEEERQRGNFPDRFSGHQFPNYSSELNVNALLLGDSALYLCASSQRTRPYTEAFFGQGTRLTVV.

This clone was seen only a few times. The V and J genes are TRBV29-1 and TRBJ1-1; D is unresolved. Germline CDR1 SQVTM, CDR2 ANQGSEA. Between the trimmed V and J ends, which lost 1 base and 6 bases, there was a span of 12 bases. The CDR3 length is 13 residues. CDR3 in amino acids: CSVEGGGGAEAFF. The CDR3 nucleotides are TGCAGCGTTGAAGGGGGAGGAGGCGCTGAAGCTTTCTTT.

This chain uses TRBV30 with TRBJ1-6; TRBD1 matches 9 bases. The junction had 6 bases not matched to a gene; V was cut back by 0 bases and J by 6 bases. In germline, CDR1 is GTSNPN, CDR2 SVGIG (reference sequence). The CDR3 length is 16 residues. CDR3 amino acids: CAWSVRGTGINSPLHF. As DNA, the CDR3 is TGTGCCTGGAGTGTACGTGGGACAGGGATTAATTCACCCCTCCACTTT.

The J gene is TRBJ1-4, the V gene TRBV30; D not resolved. This CDR3 is 13 amino acids long. CDR1 and CDR2 from the germline V gene are GTSNPN and SVGIG (reference sequence). V lost 2 bases, J lost 8 bases, and 12 bases lay in between. This CDR3 reads CAWSLGPREKLFF. The DNA for the CDR3 is TGTGCCTGGAGTTTAGGACCTAGGGAAAAACTGTTTTTT.

The rearrangement joins TRBV6-1 to TRBJ2-7; 8 bases are a match to TRBD2. The germline V gene has CDR1 MNHNS and CDR2 SASEGT. V was clipped by 3 bases and J by 1 base; unmatched bases: 2. The CDR3 totals 14 residues. Here the CDR3 reads CASSESGRSYEQYF. The CDR3 DNA sequence: TGTGCCAGCAGTGAGAGCGGGAGATCCTACGAGCAGTACTTC.

This chain connects TRBV19 to TRBJ2-3, with D maybe TRBD2 (5 bases). V lost 5 bases and J lost 0, with 12 bases in between. CDR1 and CDR2 from the germline V gene are LNHDA and SQIVND (reference sequence). The CDR3 is made up of 15 amino acids. CDR3 nucleotides: TGTGCCAGTAGTCCCAGACTAAGTAGCACAGATACGCAGTATTTT. Residues: CASSPRLSSTDTQYF.

The V gene is TRBV6-9, the J gene TRBJ1-1; the D is unclear. Trimming pared 5 bases from V and 3 bases from J, leaving 16 bases between. Germline V gene sequence: CDR1 MNHGY, CDR2 SVAAGI. The CDR3 sequence is 15 residues long. CDR3 coding DNA: TGTGCCAGCAGTCCCCGTTTTGCGGGTTACACTGAAGCTTTCTTT. It codes for CASSPRFAGYTEAFF.

The CDR3 is CASSKVPVGAGGDTQYF. Here the CDR3 DNA reads TGCGCCAGCAGCAAGGTCCCGGTGGGGGCCGGAGGCGATACGCAGTATTTT. The rearrangement links TRBV5-1 to TRBJ2-3; D possibly corresponds to TRBD1 (6 bases). CDR3 size: 17 residues. V lost 4 bases and J lost 6, with 24 bases in between. CDR1 is SGHRS and CDR2 is YFSETQ in the germline V gene.

This clone was seen a handful of times. This sequence joins TRBV5-1 and TRBJ1-6, with 8 positions matching TRBD1. The junction had 6 bases not matched to a gene; V was cut back by 5 bases and J by 8 bases. There are 14 residues in the CDR3. Germline V gene data show CDR1 as SGHRS and CDR2 as YFSETQ. CDR3 residues: CASRPDRGYSPLHF. The CDR3, as DNA: TGCGCCAGCAGACCTGACAGGGGTTATTCACCCCTCCACTTT.

This chain links TRBV27 with TRBJ1-1, with 8 bases lining up with TRBD1. This CDR3 contains 14 residues. The germline CDR1 and CDR2 sequences are MNHEY and SMNVEV (reference sequence). The trim removed 3 bases at V and 1 base at J, leaving 1 base unmatched. The CDR3 DNA reads TGTGCCAGCAGTTTCGGACAGGGGAACACTGAAGCTTTCTTT. This sequence encodes CASSFGQGNTEAFF.

The chain combines TRBV5-4 with TRBJ2-2; 10 bases line up with TRBD1. There are 16 residues in the CDR3. Looked up from germline, CDR1 is SGHNT and CDR2 is YYREEE (reference sequence). V trimming: 4 bases; J trimming: 7 bases; junction bases outside the gene matches: 10. The CDR3 here is CASSDQGQGSIGELFF. DNA of the CDR3: TGTGCCAGCAGCGACCAGGGACAGGGGTCTATCGGGGAGCTGTTTTTT.

J is TRBJ2-1 and V is TRBV9; TRBD2 matches at 7 bases. The length of the CDR3 is 16 residues. Germline V gene sequence: CDR1 SGDLS, CDR2 YYNGEE. With V trimmed by 3 bases and J by 3 bases, 9 bases remained unmatched. This CDR3 is CASSAALAEVYNEQFF. Written as DNA, the CDR3 is TGTGCCAGCAGCGCCGCGCTAGCGGAGGTCTACAATGAGCAGTTCTTC.

This chain links TRBV19 with TRBJ1-5; D perhaps matches TRBD1 (6 bases). CDR3 length equals 15 residues. Trimming removed 3 bases at V and 7 bases at J, with 16 bases between. Germline CDR1 is LNHDA and CDR2 is SQIVND (reference sequence). The CDR3 loop reads CASSIGGGGNQPQHF. The CDR3 DNA reads as TGTGCCAGTAGTATTGGAGGGGGAGGTAACCAGCCCCAGCATTTT. Using reference TRBV19 and TRBJ1-5 for the parts outside the CDR3, the full variable domain is DGGITQSPKYLFRKEGQNVTLSCEQNLNHDAMYWYRQDPGQGLRLIYYSQIVNDFQKGDIAEGYSVSREKKESFPLTVTSAQKNPTAFYLCASSIGGGGNQPQHFGDGTRLSIL.

The chain combines TRBV15 with TRBJ1-5; TRBD1 is a possible D gene (6 bases). This CDR3 has 15 residues. V lost 4 bases, J lost 7 bases, and 17 bases lay in between. The germline V gene encodes CDR1 LNHNV and CDR2 YYDKDF (reference sequence). The CDR3 reads CATSKLRGLRQPQHF. The CDR3 region has the DNA TGTGCCACCAGCAAACTCAGGGGTTTGAGACAGCCCCAGCATTTT. Full variable domain (outside the CDR3, taken from reference TRBV15 and TRBJ1-5): DAMVIQNPRYQVTQFGKPVTLSCSQTLNHNVMYWYQQKSSQAPKLLFHYYDKDFNNEADTPDNFQSRRPNTSFCFLDIRSPGLGDTAMYLCATSKLRGLRQPQHFGDGTRLSIL.

This chain links TRBV28 with TRBJ2-7; TRBD2 might be the D (6 bases). V dropped 3 bases and J dropped 0 bases, with 9 bases sitting between them. The CDR3 contains 14 residues. The germline CDR1 and CDR2 sequences are MDHEN and SYDVKM. CDR3 amino acids: CASSFPGASYEQYF. CDR3 bases: TGTGCCAGCAGTTTTCCGGGAGCCTCCTACGAGCAGTACTTC.

J is TRBJ2-3 and V is TRBV5-4, with D hard to call. V lost 7 bases and J 4 bases, leaving 4 bases between the germline ends. The CDR3 sequence is 10 residues long. CDR1 is SGHNT, CDR2 YYREEE, per germline (reference sequence). The chain's CDR3 is CASPSDTQYF. CDR3 DNA sequence: TGTGCCAGCCCCTCAGATACGCAGTATTTT.

The gene calls are TRBV5-1 and TRBJ2-6, with D possibly TRBD2 on 5 matching bases. V dropped 0 bases and J dropped 2 bases, with 6 bases sitting between them. This CDR3 contains 15 residues. CDR1 and CDR2 from the germline V gene are SGHRS and YFSETQ. CDR3 residues: CASSLGGTGANVLTF. In DNA, the CDR3 is TGCGCCAGCAGCTTGGGAGGGACTGGGGCCAACGTCCTGACTTTC.

Only one count was recorded for this clone. The V and J genes are TRBV7-6 and TRBJ2-7; TRBD2 agrees at 9 bases. Germline values: CDR1 SGHVS, CDR2 FNYEAQ. The CDR3 is 14 residues long. With V trimmed by 5 bases and J by 9 bases, 11 bases remained unmatched. DNA of the CDR3: TGTGCCAGCAGCAAGACTAGCGGTGGTGAAGTGCAGTACTTC. Translated, it gives CASSKTSGGEVQYF. The whole variable domain, filled in from reference TRBV7-6 and TRBJ2-7, reads GAGVSQSPRYKVTKRGQDVALRCDPISGHVSLYWYRQALGQGPEFLTYFNYEAQQDKSGLPNDRFSAERPEGSISTLTIQRTEQRDSAMYRCASSKTSGGEVQYFGPGTRLTVT.